The 21 T cell receptor beta chains below all came from one sample that was sequenced in a study of T cell responses to AZD1222 COVID-19 vaccine. The data were produced by immunoSEQ multiplex PCR, yet TCRdb's version contains in-frame clones alone and is incomplete. The top ten hold approximately 3.1% of the sample, which has roughly 150,000 clones, around 89% seen once. The material sequenced was peripheral blood, taken on day 0 of MenACWY control vaccination. The receptors shown here come from an adult in good health.

The CDR3 DNA reads TGCAGCTTCCAAGGACTAGCGGGATACAATGAGCAGTTCTTC. Encoded protein: CSFQGLAGYNEQFF. V and J are TRBV29-1 and TRBJ2-1; 12 nucleotides agree with TRBD2. CDR3 length equals 14 residues. Trimming removed 8 bases from V and 4 bases from J; junction bases left unmatched: 6. Per the germline V gene, CDR1 is SQVTM and CDR2 is ANQGSEA.

The chain uses TRBV19 and TRBJ2-7; D is possibly TRBD1 (5 bases). Germline assignment: CDR1 LNHDA and CDR2 SQIVND (reference sequence). The CDR3 is 15 amino acids. The germline V and J ends were trimmed by 1 base and 3 bases, with 13 bases remaining between them. The CDR3 region has the DNA TGTGCCAGTAGTATAGCCCCTATAGGGGACTACGAGCAGTACTTC. Protein: CASSIAPIGDYEQYF.

This chain joins TRBV7-9 and TRBJ1-1, with D possibly TRBD1 on 6 matching bases. Germline values: CDR1 SEHNR, CDR2 FQNEAQ (reference sequence). This CDR3 region has 16 residues. Trimming pared 5 bases from V and 0 bases from J, leaving 16 bases between. DNA for the CDR3: TGTGCCAGCAGCCCCATTGGCACAGGGATGAACACTGAAGCTTTCTTT. Amino acid sequence: CASSPIGTGMNTEAFF.

This sequence joins TRBV5-4 and TRBJ1-2; no reliable D call. V lost 4 bases and J lost 6, with 13 bases in between. Germline CDR1 and CDR2: SGHNT and YYREEE (reference sequence). The CDR3 runs 13 residues. CDR3 nucleotides: TGTGCCAGCAGCGCCCAATTCACCCATGGCTACACCTTC. Its protein is CASSAQFTHGYTF.

The chain recombines TRBV4-2 with TRBJ2-3; D remains unclear. The CDR3 loop spans 15 amino acids. Trimming took off 4 bases at V and 0 bases at J, with 11 bases between the two ends. Germline-derived CDR1 and CDR2 are LGHNA and YNFKEQ. CDR3 in amino acids: CASSPSLDSTDTQYF. As DNA, the CDR3 is TGTGCCAGCAGCCCGTCTTTGGACAGCACAGATACGCAGTATTTT.

The chain carries TRBV27 and TRBJ1-5, with 8 bases aligning to TRBD1. Trimming took 5 bases from V and 1 from J; bases not matched to a gene: 13. CDR1 and CDR2 (germline): MNHEY, SMNVEV (reference sequence). This CDR3 comprises 18 residues. The CDR3 nucleotides read TGTGCCAGCAGTCGAGAAGGTCCAGGGGGCGCAAGCAATCAGCCCCAGCATTTT. Amino acid sequence: CASSREGPGGASNQPQHF.

This sequence joins TRBV5-1 and TRBJ1-4; D call uncertain. The CDR3 has 16 amino acids. V lost 5 bases, J lost 0 bases, and 14 bases lay in between. Germline CDR1 and CDR2: SGHRS and YFSETQ. This CDR3 reads CASSEVPHPTNEKLFF. As DNA, the CDR3 is TGCGCCAGCAGTGAGGTTCCGCACCCAACTAATGAAAAACTGTTTTTT. The full variable domain, with the rest looked up from reference TRBV5-1 and TRBJ1-4, is KAGVTQTPRYLIKTRGQQVTLSCSPISGHRSVSWYQQTPGQGLQFLFEYFSETQRNKGNFPGRFSGRQFSNSRSEMNVSTLELGDSALYLCASSEVPHPTNEKLFFGSGTQLSVL.

This clone has a handful of counts. The chain employs TRBV28 and TRBJ1-1, with D tentatively TRBD1 (5 bases). Per germline, CDR1 MDHEN and CDR2 SYDVKM. The CDR3 covers 15 residues. V was shortened by 4 bases and J by 8 bases, with 20 bases between the two germline ends. The CDR3 reads CASSSPSGYVYEAFF. CDR3 coding DNA: TGTGCCAGCAGTTCCCCCTCAGGGTACGTATACGAAGCTTTCTTT.

This clone was seen a handful of times. This chain uses TRBV7-9 with TRBJ2-7; D uncertain. The germline gives CDR1 SEHNR, CDR2 FQNEAQ (reference sequence). Between the trimmed V and J ends, which lost 3 bases and 5 bases, there was a span of 5 bases. The CDR3 sequence is 11 residues long. The CDR3 spells CASSLLHEQYF. In nucleotides, the CDR3 is TGTGCCAGCAGCTTGCTCCACGAGCAGTACTTC.

The chain has TRBV7-2 and TRBJ2-2; D gene uncertain. The V end was cut by 5 bases, the J end by 7 bases, with 11 bases between. CDR3 length equals 13 residues. The germline CDR1 and CDR2 sequences are SGHTA and FQGNSA. The CDR3 bases are TGTGCCAGCAGCCCAGAGACACGCGGGGAGCTGTTTTTT. It is translated as CASSPETRGELFF.

The rearrangement uses TRBV2 and TRBJ2-3; D assignment may be TRBD1 or TRBD2 (6 bases each). CDR3 size: 13 residues. V lost 10 bases and J 8 bases, leaving 19 bases between the germline ends. CDR1 and CDR2 (germline): SNHLY, FYNNEI. This chain's CDR3 is CAIQTFEGGTQYF. The CDR3, as DNA: TGTGCCATCCAGACTTTTGAGGGGGGTACGCAGTATTTT. The full variable domain, its missing parts supplied by reference TRBV2 and TRBJ2-3, is EPEVTQTPSHQVTQMGQEVILRCVPISNHLYFYWYRQILGQKVEFLVSFYNNEISEKSEIFDDQFSVERPDGSNFTLKIRSTKLEDSAMYFCAIQTFEGGTQYFGPGTRLTVL.

V is TRBV25-1 and J is TRBJ2-1; D ambiguous. Germline lookup yields CDR1 MGHDK and CDR2 SYGVNS. CDR3 size: 13 residues. V dropped 7 bases and J dropped 6 bases, with 13 bases sitting between them. The CDR3 sequence: CASTQDWGNEQFF. CDR3 nucleotide sequence: TGTGCCAGCACACAAGACTGGGGCAATGAGCAGTTCTTC.

The V gene is TRBV6-2 or TRBV6-3, the J gene TRBJ1-2, with D unclear. Germline lookup yields CDR1 MNHEY and CDR2 SVGEGT. V gave up 6 bases and J gave up 3 bases, with 17 bases separating them. CDR3 length equals 15 residues. The CDR3 loop is CASSPGPVSYYGYTF. The CDR3 region has the DNA TGTGCCAGCAGCCCTGGACCTGTCTCTTACTATGGCTACACCTTC.

The gene calls are TRBV12-5 and TRBJ2-2, with no clear D. V lost 0 bases, J lost 4 bases, and 9 bases lay in between. The V gene's germline CDR1 is LGHNT and CDR2 FRNRAP. The CDR3 is 15 residues long. The CDR3 nucleotides read TGTGCTAGTGGTTTGGTAGTGGCGTCCACCGGGGAGCTGTTTTTT. Amino acid sequence: CASGLVVASTGELFF.

The chain combines TRBV7-2 with TRBJ2-7; the D is unclear. V lost 5 bases and J 5 bases, leaving 7 bases between the germline ends. Germline loops: CDR1 SGHTA, CDR2 FQGNSA. CDR3 length: 11 amino acids. CDR3 bases: TGTGCCAGCAGCGCCCTCAACGAGCAGTACTTC. It yields the protein CASSALNEQYF.

This clone showed up just once. CDR3: CASGAFRNSPLHF. CDR3 DNA sequence: TGCGCCAGCGGGGCGTTTAGGAATTCACCCCTCCACTTT. The gene calls are TRBV4-3 and TRBJ1-6, with D perhaps TRBD1 (5 bases). V was pared by 8 bases and J by 7 bases, with 12 bases between. The germline gives CDR1 LGHNA, CDR2 YSLEER. This CDR3 has 13 residues.

V usage is TRBV7-9 and J usage is TRBJ1-5; D gene unclear. V dropped 1 base and J dropped 1 base, with 5 bases sitting between them. Germline loops: CDR1 SEHNR, CDR2 FQNEAQ (reference sequence). This CDR3 spans 14 amino acids. CDR3 DNA: TGTGCCAGCAGCTTAGATAGCAGCAATCAGCCCCAGCATTTT. Amino acid sequence: CASSLDSSNQPQHF.

The chain carries TRBV19 and TRBJ2-1, with D perhaps given as TRBD1 or TRBD2 (6 bases each). The CDR3 covers 16 residues. V was shortened by 1 base and J by 7 bases, with 17 bases between the two germline ends. Germline CDR1 is LNHDA and CDR2 is SQIVND (reference sequence). The CDR3: CASSIGSPGAGNEQFF. CDR3 coding DNA: TGTGCCAGTAGTATAGGATCTCCAGGGGCGGGGAATGAGCAGTTCTTC.

The chain has TRBV9 and TRBJ2-5, with 8 bases identical to TRBD1. This CDR3 comprises 15 residues. J gave up 2 bases and V 4 bases, and 7 bases lay outside the gene matches. The germline V gene has CDR1 SGDLS and CDR2 YYNGEE. The CDR3 DNA reads TGTGCCAGCAGCTTTGACAGGGGAGAACAAGAGACCCAGTACTTC. Encoded protein: CASSFDRGEQETQYF.

This chain uses TRBV5-6 with TRBJ2-3; 8 bases line up with TRBD1. CDR1 is SGHDT, CDR2 YYEEEE, per germline. The ends lost 4 bases at V and 4 bases at J; junction bases unmatched: 2. The CDR3 sequence is 13 residues long. CDR3 DNA sequence: TGTGCCAGCAGCGGGGACAGGTCAGATACGCAGTATTTT. Translating it yields CASSGDRSDTQYF. Based on the CDR3 plus reference TRBV5-6 and TRBJ2-3, the full variable domain is DAGVTQSPTHLIKTRGQQVTLRCSPKSGHDTVSWYQQALGQGPQFIFQYYEEEERQRGNFPDRFSGHQFPNYSSELNVNALLLGDSALYLCASSGDRSDTQYFGPGTRLTVL.

V and J are TRBV2 and TRBJ2-5; a weak D match, TRBD2 (5 bases). V was pared by 6 bases and J by 4 bases, with 15 bases between. The CDR3 loop spans 14 amino acids. Germline CDR1 and CDR2: SNHLY and FYNNEI. The CDR3 spells CASSESPSLETQYF. The CDR3 DNA follows: TGTGCCAGCAGCGAATCGCCTAGCTTAGAGACCCAGTACTTC.